This T cell receptor (beta chain) was sequenced in a study of beta chain features in type 1 diabetes. Study-level results: Over-representation of high TCR-expressing cells was a possible consequence of cDNA sequencing.

In the case of this clone: Its antigen is not known.

Reverse transcription of all isolated RNA meant that expressed TCRB transcripts were sequenced. TCRdb's copy holds only in-frame clones and misses some; the assay was immunoSEQ multiplex PCR. The data show approximately 140,000 clones, about 51% seen once. The receptor's source is a man between 18 and 35 years old in good health. Sequencing used Tregs from blood.

The chain's CDR3 is CAISDGTGGTEAFF. In nucleotides, the CDR3 is TGTGCCATCAGTGATGGGACAGGGGGAACTGAAGCTTTCTTT. The gene calls are TRBV10-3 and TRBJ1-1, with TRBD1 matching 11 bases. The J segment lost 5 bases and the V segment lost 3 bases, leaving 2 bases of the junction unmatched. The CDR3 spans 14 residues. CDR1 is ENHRY, CDR2 SYGVKD, per germline.